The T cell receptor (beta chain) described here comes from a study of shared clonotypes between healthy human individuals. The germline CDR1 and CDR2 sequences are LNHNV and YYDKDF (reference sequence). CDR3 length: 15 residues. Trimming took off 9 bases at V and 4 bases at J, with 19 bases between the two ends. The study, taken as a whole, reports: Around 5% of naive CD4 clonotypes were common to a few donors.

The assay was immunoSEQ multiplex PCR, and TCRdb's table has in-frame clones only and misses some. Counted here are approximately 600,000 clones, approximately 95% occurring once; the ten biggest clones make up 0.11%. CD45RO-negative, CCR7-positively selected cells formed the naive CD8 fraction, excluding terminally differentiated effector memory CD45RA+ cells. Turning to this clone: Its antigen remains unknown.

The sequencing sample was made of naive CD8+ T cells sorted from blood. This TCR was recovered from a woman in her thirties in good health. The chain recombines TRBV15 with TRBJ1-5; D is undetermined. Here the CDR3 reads CATSARRQDNQPQHF. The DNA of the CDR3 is TGTGCCACTTCTGCCCGCCGGCAGGATAATCAGCCCCAGCATTTT.